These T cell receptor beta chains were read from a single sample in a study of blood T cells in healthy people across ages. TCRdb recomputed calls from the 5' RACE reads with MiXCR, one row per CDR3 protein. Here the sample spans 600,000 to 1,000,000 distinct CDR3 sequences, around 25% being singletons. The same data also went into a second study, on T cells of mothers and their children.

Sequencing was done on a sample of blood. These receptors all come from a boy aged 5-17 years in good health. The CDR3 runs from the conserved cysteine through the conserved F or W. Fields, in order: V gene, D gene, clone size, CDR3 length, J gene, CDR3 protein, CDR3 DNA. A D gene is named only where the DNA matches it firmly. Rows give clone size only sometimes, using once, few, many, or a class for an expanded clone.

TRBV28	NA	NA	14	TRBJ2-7	CASSLGAKTYEQYF	TGTGCCAGCAGTTTGGGGGCAAAAACCTACGAGCAGTACTTC
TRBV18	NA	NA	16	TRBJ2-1	CASSRSGESSYNEQFF	TGTGCCAGCTCACGTTCGGGGGAAAGCTCCTACAATGAGCAGTTCTTC
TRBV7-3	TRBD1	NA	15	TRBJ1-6	CASSSGTGHGSPLHF	TGTGCCAGCAGCTCCGGGACAGGGCATGGTTCACCCCTCCACTTT
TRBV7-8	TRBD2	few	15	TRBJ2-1	CASRALAGVLEEQFF	TGTGCCAGCAGGGCACTAGCGGGAGTTCTAGAAGAGCAGTTCTTC
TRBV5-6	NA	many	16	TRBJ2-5	CASSLTASRTQETQYF	TGTGCCAGCAGCTTGACCGCCTCGAGGACCCAAGAGACCCAGTACTTC
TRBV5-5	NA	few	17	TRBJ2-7	CASSVSYAGAGTYEQYF	TGTGCCAGCAGCGTGTCATATGCCGGGGCCGGGACCTACGAGCAGTACTTC
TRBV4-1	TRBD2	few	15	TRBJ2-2	CASSQVLARTGELFF	TGCGCCAGCAGCCAAGTACTAGCGCGCACCGGGGAGCTGTTTTTT
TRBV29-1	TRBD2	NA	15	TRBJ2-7	CSVETGTRGWSEQYF	TGCAGCGTTGAAACCGGGACTAGGGGGTGGAGTGAGCAGTACTTC
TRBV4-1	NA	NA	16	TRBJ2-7	CASSQDRRTAFYEQYF	TGCGCCAGCAGCCAAGACCGGAGGACAGCTTTCTACGAGCAGTACTTC
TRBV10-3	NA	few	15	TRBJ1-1	CAISHHTRVDTEAFF	TGTGCCATCAGCCACCATACACGGGTGGACACTGAAGCTTTCTTT
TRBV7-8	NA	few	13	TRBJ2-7	CASSWTGLYEQYF	TGTGCCAGCAGCTGGACAGGACTATACGAGCAGTACTTC
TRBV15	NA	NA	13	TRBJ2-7	CATSPLLSYEQYF	TGTGCCACCAGCCCCTTACTCTCCTACGAGCAGTACTTC
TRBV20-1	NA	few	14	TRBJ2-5	CSASIVEGRETQYF	TGCAGTGCTAGTATTGTAGAGGGCCGGGAGACCCAGTACTTC
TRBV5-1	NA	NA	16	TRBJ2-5	CASRPAPGNLQETQYF	TGCGCCAGCAGACCAGCTCCCGGGAACCTCCAAGAGACCCAGTACTTC
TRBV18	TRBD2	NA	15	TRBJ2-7	CASSLRLAETYEQYF	TGTGCCAGCTCACTTCGGCTAGCGGAAACCTACGAGCAGTACTTC
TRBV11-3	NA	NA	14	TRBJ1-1	CASSLLGGETEAFF	TGTGCCAGCAGCTTACTAGGCGGGGAAACTGAAGCTTTCTTT
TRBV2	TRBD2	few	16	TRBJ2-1	CASSSRLAGASGEQFF	TGTGCCAGCAGTTCCCGGCTAGCGGGAGCCAGCGGTGAGCAGTTCTTC
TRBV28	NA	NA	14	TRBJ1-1	CASSPRAGSTEAFF	TGTGCCAGCAGTCCCAGGGCAGGCAGCACTGAAGCTTTCTTT
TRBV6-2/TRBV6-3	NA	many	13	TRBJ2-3	CASSLGRGDTQYF	TGTGCCAGCAGTCTCGGGAGAGGAGATACGCAGTATTTT
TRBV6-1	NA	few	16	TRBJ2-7	CASSDGGRVSSYEQYF	TGTGCCAGCAGTGATGGGGGCAGGGTGAGCTCCTACGAGCAGTACTTC
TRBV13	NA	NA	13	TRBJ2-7	CASSFRDHYEQYF	TGTGCCAGCAGCTTCAGGGATCACTACGAGCAGTACTTC
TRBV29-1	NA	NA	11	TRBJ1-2	CSDSGADGYTF	TGCAGCGACTCAGGGGCGGATGGCTACACCTTC
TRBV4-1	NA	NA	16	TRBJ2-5	CASSQVPGDTRETQYF	TGCGCCAGCAGCCAAGTTCCAGGAGATACTAGAGAGACCCAGTACTTC
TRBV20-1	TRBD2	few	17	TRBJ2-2	CSANGLAGGRNTGELFF	TGCAGTGCTAATGGACTAGCGGGGGGGCGAAACACCGGGGAGCTGTTTTTT
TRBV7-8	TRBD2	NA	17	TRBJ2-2	CASSLSGGIADTGELFF	TGTGCCAGCAGCCTTTCGGGGGGGATCGCCGACACCGGGGAGCTGTTTTTT
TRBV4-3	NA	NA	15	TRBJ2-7	CASSQDTGLTYEQYF	TGCGCCAGCAGCCAAGATACAGGTTTAACCTACGAGCAGTACTTC
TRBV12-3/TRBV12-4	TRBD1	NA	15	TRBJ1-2	CASSLEGRGPDGYTF	TGTGCCAGCAGTTTAGAGGGCAGGGGGCCTGATGGCTACACCTTC
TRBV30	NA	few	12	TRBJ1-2	CAWRQGGERYTF	TGTGCCTGGAGACAGGGCGGTGAGCGCTACACCTTC
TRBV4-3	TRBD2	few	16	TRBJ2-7	CASSLPRGSGIYEQYF	TGCGCCAGCAGCCTCCCGAGGGGTAGCGGGATCTACGAGCAGTACTTC
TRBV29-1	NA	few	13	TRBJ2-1	CSVGGPVTNEQFF	TGCAGCGTTGGGGGCCCGGTTACGAATGAGCAGTTCTTC
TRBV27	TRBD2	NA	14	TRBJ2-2	CASSPSGGAGELFF	TGTGCCAGCAGTCCCAGCGGGGGGGCCGGGGAGTTGTTTTTT
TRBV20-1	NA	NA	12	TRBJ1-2	CSARGPGGGYTF	TGCAGTGCTAGAGGCCCCGGTGGGGGCTACACCTTC
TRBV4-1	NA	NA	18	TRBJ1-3	CASSQGPGDLYSGNTIYF	TGCGCCAGCAGCCAAGGACCAGGTGATTTATACTCTGGAAACACCATATATTTT
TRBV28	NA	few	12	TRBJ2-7	CASDTGPYEQYF	TGTGCCAGTGATACAGGACCCTACGAGCAGTACTTC
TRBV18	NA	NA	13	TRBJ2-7	CASSPDKSYEQYF	TGTGCCAGCTCACCGGACAAATCCTACGAGCAGTACTTC
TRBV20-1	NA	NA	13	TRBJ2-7	CSFPETGTYEQYF	TGCAGTTTCCCCGAGACGGGAACCTACGAGCAGTACTTC
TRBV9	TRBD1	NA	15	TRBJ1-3	CASSQGDLSGNTIYF	TGTGCCAGCAGCCAGGGGGACCTCTCTGGAAACACCATATATTTT
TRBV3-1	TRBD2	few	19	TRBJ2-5	CASNTQAATGTSSQETQYF	TGTGCCAGCAACACTCAAGCGGCCACCGGGACTAGCAGTCAAGAGACCCAGTACTTC
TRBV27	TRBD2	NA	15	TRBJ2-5	CASRGLTSGEETQYF	TGTGCCAGCAGGGGCCTGACTAGCGGGGAAGAGACCCAGTACTTC
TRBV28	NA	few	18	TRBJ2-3	CASSSMHVSGWSTDTQYF	TGTGCCAGCAGTTCCATGCATGTCTCAGGATGGTCCACAGATACGCAGTATTTT
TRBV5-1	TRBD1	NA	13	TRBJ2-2	CASTAGGPGELFF	TGCGCCAGCACCGCAGGGGGTCCCGGGGAGCTGTTTTTT
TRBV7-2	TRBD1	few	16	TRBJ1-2	CASSLVWDRDNYGYTF	TGTGCCAGCAGCTTAGTGTGGGACAGGGATAACTATGGCTACACCTTC
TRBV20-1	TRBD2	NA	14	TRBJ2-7	CSATTSGRLSEQYF	TGCAGTGCTACGACTAGCGGGAGGTTAAGCGAGCAGTACTTC
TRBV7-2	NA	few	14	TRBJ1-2	CASSSPVIMDSYTF	TGTGCCAGCAGCTCTCCGGTAATCATGGATAGCTACACCTTC
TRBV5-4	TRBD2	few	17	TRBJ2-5	CASSRLAGALEQETQYF	TGTGCCAGCAGCCGACTAGCGGGAGCCTTAGAGCAGGAGACCCAGTACTTC